These 5 T cell receptor beta chains came from one sample sequenced in a study of blood T cell repertoires in COVID-19. The assay was immunoSEQ multiplex PCR, and TCRdb's table has in-frame clones only and misses some. The top ten clones hold roughly 10% of a sample with over 200,000 clones, around nine tenths of them seen once. Sequencing was carried out using PBMCs or T cells enriched from blood (not recorded which). These receptors were obtained from a man aged 35 to 55 who had recovered from COVID-19.

CDR3: CASSLAGGPQETQYF. CDR3 DNA: TGTGCCAGCAGTCTAGCGGGAGGGCCCCAAGAGACCCAGTACTTC. The chain combines TRBV6-2 or TRBV6-3 with TRBJ2-5, with 12 bases matching TRBD2. The J segment lost 1 base and the V segment lost 5 bases, leaving 2 bases of the junction unmatched. This CDR3 is built from 15 residues. Germline V gives CDR1 MNHEY, CDR2 SVGEGT.

The V and J genes are TRBV29-1 and TRBJ2-1; D unclear. The CDR3 contains 14 residues. Germline loops: CDR1 SQVTM, CDR2 ANQGSEA. Trimming took 4 bases from V and 5 from J, leaving 15 bases between them. In DNA, the CDR3 is TGCAGCGTTGCCGTTAACGGTGCCAACAATGAGCAGTTCTTC. It encodes CSVAVNGANNEQFF.

The chain carries TRBV5-6 and TRBJ1-1; no definite D call. The CDR3 has 16 amino acids. Germline assignment: CDR1 SGHDT and CDR2 YYEEEE. Trimming shortened V by 4 bases and J by 2 bases, and 18 bases separated the two germline ends. The CDR3, as DNA: TGTGCCAGCAGCGAAACCCCTGGACTAAAAAACACTGAAGCTTTCTTT. This encodes CASSETPGLKNTEAFF. Filled out from reference TRBV5-6 and TRBJ1-1, the complete variable domain reads DAGVTQSPTHLIKTRGQQVTLRCSPKSGHDTVSWYQQALGQGPQFIFQYYEEEERQRGNFPDRFSGHQFPNYSSELNVNALLLGDSALYLCASSETPGLKNTEAFFGQGTRLTVV.

The V gene is TRBV27, the J gene TRBJ2-3; 11 bases fit TRBD2. V was pared by 4 bases and J by 6 bases, with 6 bases of the junction left unmatched. Looked up from germline, CDR1 is MNHEY and CDR2 is SMNVEV (reference sequence). The CDR3 sequence is 15 residues long. The CDR3 DNA sequence: TGTGCCAGCAGTTCACTAGCGGGAGTTGTGGATACGCAGTATTTT. Encoded protein: CASSSLAGVVDTQYF.

The chain employs TRBV23-1 and TRBJ1-2, with 7 bases fitting TRBD1. TRBV23-1 is designated an ORF whose function remains uncertain. The junction had 9 bases not matched to a gene; V was cut back by 1 base and J by 4 bases. The CDR3 is 16 amino acids. The CDR3 protein is CASSQCASGGIYGYTF. CDR3 in DNA: TGCGCCAGCAGTCAATGTGCGTCAGGGGGTATCTATGGCTACACCTTC.